A selection of T cell receptor beta chains follows, all from one sample in a study of blood T cell repertoires in COVID-19. Sequencing was performed with immunoSEQ multiplex PCR; in TCRdb, only in-frame clones are kept and a portion is missing. The sample carries 150,000 to 190,000 clones, around four fifths recorded once. Sequencing input: PBMCs or T cells enriched from blood (not recorded which). These TCRs come from a man over 45 who had recovered from COVID-19. Both conserved end residues are part of each CDR3. D genes are given only for firm matches.

v_gene	d_gene	j_gene	CDR3aa	CDR3nt
TRBV25-1	TRBD1	TRBJ1-4	CASSQGAAGEKLFF	TGTGCCAGCAGTCAGGGGGCGGCAGGTGAAAAACTGTTTTTT
TRBV4-1	TRBD1	TRBJ1-1	CASSYKQGADTEAFF	TGCGCCAGCAGCTATAAACAGGGGGCTGACACTGAAGCTTTCTTT
TRBV4-3	TRBD1	TRBJ1-1	CASSQGGTGVSGAFF	TGCGCCAGCAGCCAAGGGGGGACAGGGGTGTCTGGGGCTTTCTTT
TRBV18	-	TRBJ2-5	CASSPRILTARQETQYF	TGTGCCAGCTCACCTCGAATACTGACAGCCCGACAAGAGACCCAGTACTTC
TRBV11-2	-	TRBJ2-2	CASSLDRRRELFF	TGTGCCAGCAGCTTAGACAGGAGGAGGGAGCTGTTTTTT
TRBV19	-	TRBJ2-3	CASSTLGGAFTDTQYF	TGTGCCAGTAGTACCCTGGGGGGGGCTTTCACAGATACGCAGTATTTT
TRBV7-9	TRBD1	TRBJ2-1	CASSPGTAVYNEQFF	TGTGCCAGCAGTCCCGGGACAGCTGTATACAATGAGCAGTTCTTC
TRBV27	TRBD1	TRBJ2-7	CASSDSGQQHYEQYF	TGTGCCAGCAGCGATTCGGGACAGCAACACTACGAGCAGTACTTC
TRBV19	-	TRBJ1-1	CATIPGLLNTEAFF	TGTGCCACCATTCCTGGGCTCTTGAACACTGAAGCTTTCTTT
TRBV5-1	TRBD1	TRBJ2-6	CASSLAGQGFGANVLTF	TGCGCCAGCAGCTTGGCTGGACAGGGGTTTGGGGCCAACGTCCTGACTTTC
TRBV5-4	TRBD1	TRBJ2-3	CASSHPTGGAADTQYF	TGTGCCAGCAGTCATCCCACAGGGGGCGCCGCAGATACGCAGTATTTT
TRBV24-1	TRBD2	TRBJ2-3	CATTLAGFPDTQYF	TGTGCCACCACCCTAGCGGGGTTCCCAGATACGCAGTATTTT
TRBV4-1	-	TRBJ2-7	CASSQDPPGSSYEQYF	TGCGCCAGCAGCCAAGATCCGCCGGGATCCTCCTACGAGCAGTACTTC